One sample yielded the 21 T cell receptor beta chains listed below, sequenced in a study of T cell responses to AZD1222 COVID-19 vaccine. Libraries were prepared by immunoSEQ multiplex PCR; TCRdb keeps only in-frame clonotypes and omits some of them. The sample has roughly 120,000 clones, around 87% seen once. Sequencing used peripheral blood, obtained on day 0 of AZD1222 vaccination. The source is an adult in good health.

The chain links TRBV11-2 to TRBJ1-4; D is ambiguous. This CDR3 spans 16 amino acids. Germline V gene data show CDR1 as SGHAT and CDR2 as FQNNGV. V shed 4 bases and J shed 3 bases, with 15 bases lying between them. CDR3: CASSSLRTAANEKLFF. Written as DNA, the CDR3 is TGTGCCAGCAGCTCCCTAAGGACGGCTGCTAATGAAAAACTGTTTTTT. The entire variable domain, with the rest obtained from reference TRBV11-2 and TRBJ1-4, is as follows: EAGVAQSPRYKIIEKRQSVAFWCNPISGHATLYWYQQILGQGPKLLIQFQNNGVVDDSQLPKDRFSAERLKGVDSTLKIQPAKLEDSAVYLCASSSLRTAANEKLFFGSGTQLSVL.

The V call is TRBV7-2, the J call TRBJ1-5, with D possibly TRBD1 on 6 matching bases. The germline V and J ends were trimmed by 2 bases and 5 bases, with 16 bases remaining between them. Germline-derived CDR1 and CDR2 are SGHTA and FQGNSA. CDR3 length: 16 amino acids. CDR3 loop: CASSLNGRGGHQPQHF. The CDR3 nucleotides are TGTGCCAGCAGCTTAAATGGGCGGGGGGGCCATCAGCCCCAGCATTTT. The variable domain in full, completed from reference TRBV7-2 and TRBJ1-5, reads GAGVSQSPSNKVTEKGKDVELRCDPISGHTALYWYRQSLGQGLEFLIYFQGNSAPDKSGLPSDRFSAERTGGSVSTLTIQRTQQEDSAVYLCASSLNGRGGHQPQHFGDGTRLSIL.

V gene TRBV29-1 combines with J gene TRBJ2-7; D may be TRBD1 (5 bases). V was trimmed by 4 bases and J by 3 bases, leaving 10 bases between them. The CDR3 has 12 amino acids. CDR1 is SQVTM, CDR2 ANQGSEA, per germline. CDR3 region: CSVAPGNYEQYF. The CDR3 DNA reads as TGCAGCGTTGCCCCAGGGAACTACGAGCAGTACTTC.

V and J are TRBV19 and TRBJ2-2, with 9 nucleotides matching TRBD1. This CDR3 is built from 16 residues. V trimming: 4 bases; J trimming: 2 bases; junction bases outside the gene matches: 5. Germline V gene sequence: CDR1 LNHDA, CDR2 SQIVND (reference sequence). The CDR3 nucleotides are TGTGCCAGTAGTAAAATCACAGGGGGCAACACCGGGGAGCTGTTTTTT. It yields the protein CASSKITGGNTGELFF.

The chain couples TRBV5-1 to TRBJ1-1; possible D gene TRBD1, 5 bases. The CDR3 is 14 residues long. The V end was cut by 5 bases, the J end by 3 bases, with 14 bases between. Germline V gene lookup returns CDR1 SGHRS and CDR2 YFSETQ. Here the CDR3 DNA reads TGCGCCAGCAGTCCAGGGAACGTGGACACTGAAGCTTTCTTT. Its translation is CASSPGNVDTEAFF.

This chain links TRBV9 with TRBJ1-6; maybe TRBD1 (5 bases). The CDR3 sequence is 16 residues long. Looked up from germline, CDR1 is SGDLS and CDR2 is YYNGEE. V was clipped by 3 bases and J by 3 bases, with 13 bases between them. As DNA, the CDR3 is TGTGCCAGCAGCGATTACCCAGACAGCTATAATTCACCCCTCCACTTT. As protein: CASSDYPDSYNSPLHF.

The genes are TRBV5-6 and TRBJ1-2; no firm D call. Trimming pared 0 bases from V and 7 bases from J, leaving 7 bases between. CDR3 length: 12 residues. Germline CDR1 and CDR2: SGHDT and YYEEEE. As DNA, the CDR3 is TGTGCCAGCAGCTTGGGAGTAGCTGGCTACACCTTC. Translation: CASSLGVAGYTF.

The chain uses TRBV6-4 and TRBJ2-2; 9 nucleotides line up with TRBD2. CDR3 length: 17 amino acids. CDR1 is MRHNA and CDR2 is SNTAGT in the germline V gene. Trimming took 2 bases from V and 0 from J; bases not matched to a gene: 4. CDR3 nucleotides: TGTGCCAGCAGTGACGTAGCGGGGGCCGCGAACACCGGGGAGCTGTTTTTT. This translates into CASSDVAGAANTGELFF.

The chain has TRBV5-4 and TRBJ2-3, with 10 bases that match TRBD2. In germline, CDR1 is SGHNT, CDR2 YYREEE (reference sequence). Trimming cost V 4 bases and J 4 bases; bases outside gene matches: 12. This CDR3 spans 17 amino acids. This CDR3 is CASSELLAGVHADTQYF. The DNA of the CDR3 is TGTGCCAGCAGCGAACTCCTAGCGGGGGTTCATGCAGATACGCAGTATTTT.

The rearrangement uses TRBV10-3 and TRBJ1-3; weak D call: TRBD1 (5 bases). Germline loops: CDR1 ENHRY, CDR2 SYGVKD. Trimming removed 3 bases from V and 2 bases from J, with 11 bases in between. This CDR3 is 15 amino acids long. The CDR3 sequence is CAISDSTGAGNTIYF. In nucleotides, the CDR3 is TGTGCCATCAGTGATTCCACGGGGGCTGGAAACACCATATATTTT.

The CDR3 nucleotides are TGTGCCAGCAGTTTAAGGGGTGGCTATGGCTACACCTTC. Translation gives CASSLRGGYGYTF. This sequence joins TRBV12-3 or TRBV12-4 and TRBJ1-2, with D maybe TRBD1 (5 bases). This CDR3 is built from 13 residues. Between the trimmed V and J ends, which lost 2 bases and 4 bases, there was a span of 8 bases.

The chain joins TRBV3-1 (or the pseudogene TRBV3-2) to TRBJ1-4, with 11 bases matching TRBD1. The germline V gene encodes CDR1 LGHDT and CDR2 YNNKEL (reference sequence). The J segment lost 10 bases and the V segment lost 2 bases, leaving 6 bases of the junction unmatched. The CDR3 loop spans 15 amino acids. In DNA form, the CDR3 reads TGTGCCAGCAGCCAAACCGGGACAGGGGGGGGAAAACTGTTTTTT. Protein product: CASSQTGTGGGKLFF.

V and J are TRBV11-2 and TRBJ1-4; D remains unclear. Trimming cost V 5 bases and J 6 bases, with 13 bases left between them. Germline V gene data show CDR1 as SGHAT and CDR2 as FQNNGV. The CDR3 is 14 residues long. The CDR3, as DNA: TGTGCCAGCAGCCCCGGAGGGCGGGATGAAAAACTGTTTTTT. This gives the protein CASSPGGRDEKLFF.

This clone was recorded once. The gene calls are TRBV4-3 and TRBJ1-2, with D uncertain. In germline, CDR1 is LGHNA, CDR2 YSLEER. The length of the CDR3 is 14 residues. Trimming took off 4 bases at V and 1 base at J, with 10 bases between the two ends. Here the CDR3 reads CASSPRWSNYGYTF. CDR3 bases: TGCGCCAGCAGCCCCCGGTGGAGTAACTATGGCTACACCTTC.

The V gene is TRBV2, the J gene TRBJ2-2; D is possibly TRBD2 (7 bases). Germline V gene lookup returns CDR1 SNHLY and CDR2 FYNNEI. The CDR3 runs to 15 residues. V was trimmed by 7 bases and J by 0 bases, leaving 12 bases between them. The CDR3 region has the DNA TGTGCCAGCACGAGGGGGGGAACGAACACCGGGGAGCTGTTTTTT. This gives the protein CASTRGGTNTGELFF.

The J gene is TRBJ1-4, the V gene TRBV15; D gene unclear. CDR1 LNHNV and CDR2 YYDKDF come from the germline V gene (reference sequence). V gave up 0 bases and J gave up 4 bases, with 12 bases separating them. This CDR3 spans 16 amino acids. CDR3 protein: CATSREGRQYNEKLFF. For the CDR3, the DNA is TGTGCCACCAGCAGAGAAGGAAGGCAGTATAATGAAAAACTGTTTTTT.

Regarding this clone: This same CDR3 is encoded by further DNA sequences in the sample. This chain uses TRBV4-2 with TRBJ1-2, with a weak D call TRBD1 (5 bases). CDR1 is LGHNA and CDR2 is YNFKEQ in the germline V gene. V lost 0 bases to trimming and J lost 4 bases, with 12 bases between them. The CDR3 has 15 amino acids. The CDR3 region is CASSQDPTGFYGYTF. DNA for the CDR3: TGTGCCAGCAGCCAAGATCCTACAGGCTTCTATGGCTACACCTTC.

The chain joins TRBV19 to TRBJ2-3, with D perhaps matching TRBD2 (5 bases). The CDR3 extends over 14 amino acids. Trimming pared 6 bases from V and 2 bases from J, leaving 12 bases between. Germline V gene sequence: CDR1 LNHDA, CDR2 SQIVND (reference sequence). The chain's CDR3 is CASRADGNTDTQYF. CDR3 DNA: TGTGCCAGTAGAGCGGACGGAAACACAGATACGCAGTATTTT.

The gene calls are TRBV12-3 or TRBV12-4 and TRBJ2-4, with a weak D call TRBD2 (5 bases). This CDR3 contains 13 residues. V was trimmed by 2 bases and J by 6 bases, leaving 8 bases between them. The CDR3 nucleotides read TGTGCCAGCAGTTTACGCGGGTCAAACATTCAGTACTTC. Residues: CASSLRGSNIQYF.

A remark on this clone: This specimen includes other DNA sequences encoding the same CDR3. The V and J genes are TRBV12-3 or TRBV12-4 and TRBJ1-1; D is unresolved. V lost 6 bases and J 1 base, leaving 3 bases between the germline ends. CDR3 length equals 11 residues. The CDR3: CASSRNTEAFF. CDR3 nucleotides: TGTGCCAGCAGCAGGAACACTGAAGCTTTCTTT.

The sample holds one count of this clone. CDR3 sequence: CASIGNRRTEAFF. The CDR3 DNA follows: TGTGCCAGTATCGGGAACCGGAGGACTGAAGCTTTCTTT. This sequence joins TRBV19 and TRBJ1-1; D is uncertain. There are 13 residues in the CDR3. The V end lost 7 bases, the J end lost 5 bases, and 14 bases lay between the germline ends. Germline CDR1 is LNHDA and CDR2 is SQIVND (reference sequence).